This T cell receptor beta chain was recorded in a study of CD8 T cells in ankylosing spondylitis. Regarding the study as a whole: Eight or nine highly homologous variants formed a TCR beta motif that appeared characteristic of ankylosing spondylitis blood. Clones linked to disease were reported to show significant enrichment in matched ankylosing spondylitis synovial fluid.

A single record per CDR3 protein comes from TCRdb applying MiXCR to the 5' RACE reads. The data contain 200,000 to 250,000 distinct CDR3 sequences, approximately 16% of them seen just once; the ten biggest clones take up about 42%. This clonotype showed up just a few times. Its antigen is unknown. The CDR3 has 16 residues. CDR1 is MNHEY, CDR2 SVGAGI, per germline. V shed 4 bases and J shed 0 bases, with 10 bases lying between them. V is TRBV6-5 and J is TRBJ2-6; D ambiguous. The sequencing sample was made of blood, either unsorted or a sorted T cell fraction (not recorded which). The receptor's source is a male donor with ankylosing spondylitis. CDR3 amino acids: CASSSGVSSGANVLTF. DNA of the CDR3: TGTGCCAGCAGTTCGGGTGTTAGCTCTGGGGCCAACGTCCTGACTTTC.